This TCR beta chain was captured by sequencing in a study of blood T cell repertoires in COVID-19. On the study more broadly: T cells, B-cell-depleted T cells, or PBMCs provided the cDNA or gDNA that served as material.

The CDR3 covers 16 residues. Germline CDR1 SGDLS, CDR2 YYNGEE. Between the trimmed V and J ends, which lost 1 base and 8 bases, there was a span of 19 bases. Clones were read by immunoSEQ multiplex PCR, and TCRdb kept only the in-frame ones, dropping some. The sample consists of some 200,000 clones, 82% of them appearing once. Patients from Seattle were sampled longitudinally, starting during active infection. The material sequenced was peripheral blood. This clonotype was sampled from a woman aged 70 to 79 with COVID-19, enrolled during active disease. This chain joins TRBV9 and TRBJ2-1; maybe TRBD2 (6 bases). The CDR3 coding sequence is TGTGCCAGCAGCGTACGGGGAGGCGGAATTGGCGATGAGCAGTTCTTC. Translated: CASSVRGGGIGDEQFF.